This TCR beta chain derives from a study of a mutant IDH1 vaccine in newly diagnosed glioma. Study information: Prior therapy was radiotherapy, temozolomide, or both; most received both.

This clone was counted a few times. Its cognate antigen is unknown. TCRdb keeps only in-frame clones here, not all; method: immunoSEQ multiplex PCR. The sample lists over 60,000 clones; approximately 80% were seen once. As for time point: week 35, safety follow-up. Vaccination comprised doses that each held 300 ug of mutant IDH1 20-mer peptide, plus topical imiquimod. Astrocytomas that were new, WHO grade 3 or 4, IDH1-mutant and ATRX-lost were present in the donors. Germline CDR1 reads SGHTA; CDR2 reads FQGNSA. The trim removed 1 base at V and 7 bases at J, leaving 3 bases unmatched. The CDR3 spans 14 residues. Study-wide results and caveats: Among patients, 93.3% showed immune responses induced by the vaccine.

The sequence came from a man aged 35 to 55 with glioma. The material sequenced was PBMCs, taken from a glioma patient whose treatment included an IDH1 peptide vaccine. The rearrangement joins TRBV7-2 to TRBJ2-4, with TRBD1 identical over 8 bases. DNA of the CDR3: TGTGCCAGCAGCTTAGAGACAGGGGCGAACATTCAGTACTTC. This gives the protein CASSLETGANIQYF.